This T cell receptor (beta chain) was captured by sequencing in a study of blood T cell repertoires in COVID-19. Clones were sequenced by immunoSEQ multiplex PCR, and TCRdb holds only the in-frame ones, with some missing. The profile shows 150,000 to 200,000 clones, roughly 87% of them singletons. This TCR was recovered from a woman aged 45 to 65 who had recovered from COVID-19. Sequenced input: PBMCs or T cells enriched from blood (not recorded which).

The CDR3 DNA reads as TGTGCCAGCAGCTTGGAGCGGGACCCCTTCTACGAGCAGTACTTC. Translating gives CASSLERDPFYEQYF. The chain recombines TRBV11-2 with TRBJ2-7; 7 bases are shared with TRBD2. CDR1 and CDR2 from the germline V gene are SGHAT and FQNNGV. Trimming at V came to 3 bases and at J to 3 bases, leaving 8 bases not matched to a gene. The CDR3 totals 15 residues.